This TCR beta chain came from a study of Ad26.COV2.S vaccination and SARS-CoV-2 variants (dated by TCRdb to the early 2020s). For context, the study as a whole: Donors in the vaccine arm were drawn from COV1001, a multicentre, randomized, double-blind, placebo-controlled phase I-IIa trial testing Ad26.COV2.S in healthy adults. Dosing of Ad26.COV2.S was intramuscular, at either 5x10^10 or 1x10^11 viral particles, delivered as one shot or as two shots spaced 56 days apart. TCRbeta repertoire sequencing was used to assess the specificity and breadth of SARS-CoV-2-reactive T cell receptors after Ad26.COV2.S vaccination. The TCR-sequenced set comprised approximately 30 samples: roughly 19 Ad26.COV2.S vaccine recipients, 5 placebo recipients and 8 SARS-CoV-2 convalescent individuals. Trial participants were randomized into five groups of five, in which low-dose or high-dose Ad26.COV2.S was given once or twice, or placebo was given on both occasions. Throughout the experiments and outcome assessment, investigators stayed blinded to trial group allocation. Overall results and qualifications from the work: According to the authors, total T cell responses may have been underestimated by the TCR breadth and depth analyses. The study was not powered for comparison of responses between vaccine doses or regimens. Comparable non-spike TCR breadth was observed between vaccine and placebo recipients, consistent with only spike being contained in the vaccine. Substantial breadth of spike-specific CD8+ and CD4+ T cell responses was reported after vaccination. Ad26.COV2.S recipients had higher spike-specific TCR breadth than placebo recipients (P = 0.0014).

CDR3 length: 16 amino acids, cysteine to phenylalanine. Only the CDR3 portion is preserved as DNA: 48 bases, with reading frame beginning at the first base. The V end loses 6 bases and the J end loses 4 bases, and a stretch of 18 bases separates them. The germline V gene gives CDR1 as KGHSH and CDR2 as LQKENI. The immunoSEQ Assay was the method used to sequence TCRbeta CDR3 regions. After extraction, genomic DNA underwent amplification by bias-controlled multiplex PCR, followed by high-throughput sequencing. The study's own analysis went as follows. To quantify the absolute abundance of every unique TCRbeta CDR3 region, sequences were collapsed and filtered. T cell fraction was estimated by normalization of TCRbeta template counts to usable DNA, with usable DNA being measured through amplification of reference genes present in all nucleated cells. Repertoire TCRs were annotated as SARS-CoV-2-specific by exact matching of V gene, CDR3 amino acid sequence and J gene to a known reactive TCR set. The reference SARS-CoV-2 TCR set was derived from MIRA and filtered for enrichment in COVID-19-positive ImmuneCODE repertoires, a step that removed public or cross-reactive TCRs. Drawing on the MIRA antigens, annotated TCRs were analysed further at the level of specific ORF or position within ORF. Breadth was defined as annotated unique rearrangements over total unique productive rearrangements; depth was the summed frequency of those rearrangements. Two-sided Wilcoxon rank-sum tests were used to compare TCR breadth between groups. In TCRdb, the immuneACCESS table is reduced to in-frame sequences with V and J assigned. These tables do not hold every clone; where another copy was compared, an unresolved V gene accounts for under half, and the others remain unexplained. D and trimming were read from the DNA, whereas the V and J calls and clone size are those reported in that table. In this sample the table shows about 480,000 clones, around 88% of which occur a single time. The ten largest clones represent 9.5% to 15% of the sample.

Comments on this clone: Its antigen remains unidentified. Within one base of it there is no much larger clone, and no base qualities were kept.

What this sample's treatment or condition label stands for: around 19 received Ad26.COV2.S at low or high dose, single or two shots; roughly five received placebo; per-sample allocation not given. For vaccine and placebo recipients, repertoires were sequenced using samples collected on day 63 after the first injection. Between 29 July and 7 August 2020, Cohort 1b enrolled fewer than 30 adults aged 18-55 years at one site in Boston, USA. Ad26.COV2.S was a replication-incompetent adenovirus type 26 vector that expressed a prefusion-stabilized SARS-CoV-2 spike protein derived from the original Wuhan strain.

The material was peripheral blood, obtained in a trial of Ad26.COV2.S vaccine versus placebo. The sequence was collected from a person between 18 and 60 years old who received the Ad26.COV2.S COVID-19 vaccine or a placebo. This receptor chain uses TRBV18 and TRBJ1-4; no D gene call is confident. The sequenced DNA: TGTGCCAGCTCTAACTTACAGCGTCTCCATAATGAAAAACTGTTTTTT. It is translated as CASSNLQRLHNEKLFF.